The 27 T cell receptor beta chains below were found in one sample sequenced in a study of spatial heterogeneity in lung cancer. Whole-study findings and limits: Higher tumor mutation counts went along with higher counts of expanded intratumoral alpha and beta TCRs.

TCRdb independently ran MiXCR on the 5' RACE reads; one entry per CDR3 protein. Of 9,700 or so distinct CDR3 sequences detected, about 6.5% appear once; the ten largest clones hold 10%. These TCRs' antigens remain unknown. The time point is: sample taken at primary tumor resection. The material was lung tumor tissue, obtained at surgery. Source of these receptors: a male donor with early-stage non-small cell lung cancer.

At least ten counts were recorded for this clonotype. Found in a library prepared for alpha chains, this beta chain is an off-target read, and its abundance has little meaning. V usage is TRBV18 and J usage is TRBJ1-3; D unclear. From germline, CDR1 is KGHSH and CDR2 LQKENI. This CDR3 contains 16 residues. Trimming pared 2 bases from V and 2 bases from J, leaving 13 bases between. CDR3 sequence: CASSPFQEQPGNTIYF. The CDR3 bases are TGTGCCAGCTCACCATTTCAGGAGCAACCTGGAAACACCATATATTTT.

This clonotype has a count of ten or more. In a library made to pick up alpha chains, this beta chain is a stray read with a size that means little. This sequence joins TRBV10-2 and TRBJ1-3; 7 bases line up with TRBD1. CDR1 and CDR2 from the germline V gene are WSHSY and SAAADI. V lost 4 bases, J lost 0 bases, and 6 bases stayed unmatched. This CDR3 region has 16 residues. This CDR3 reads CASSALTGLSGNTIYF. The CDR3 region has the DNA TGCGCCAGCAGTGCCCTGACAGGGCTCTCTGGAAACACCATATATTTT.

This clonotype was seen at least ten times. Because the library targeted alpha chains, this beta chain is an off-target read whose size means little. The chain joins TRBV20-1 to TRBJ2-5, with D perhaps matching TRBD1 (6 bases). V was trimmed by 4 bases and J by 0 bases, leaving 9 bases between them. The CDR3 extends over 13 amino acids. Germline CDR1 DFQATT, CDR2 SNEGSKA (reference sequence). The CDR3 is CSAIRDNQETQYF. CDR3 nucleotide sequence: TGCAGTGCTATCCGGGACAACCAAGAGACCCAGTACTTC.

A note on this clonotype: This beta chain slipped into a library made for alpha chains as a stray read, so its size is not meaningful. As DNA, the CDR3 is TGTGCCAGTAGTATAGCGAAATCGACCCCCAATCAGCCCCAGCATTTT. Protein product: CASSIAKSTPNQPQHF. This rearrangement joins TRBV19 to TRBJ1-5; D gene uncertain. CDR1 and CDR2 from the germline V gene are LNHDA and SQIVND (reference sequence). V was shortened by 1 base and J by 3 bases, with 13 bases between the two germline ends. The CDR3 totals 16 residues.

This clonotype has at least ten counts. Little can be read into the size of this beta chain, an off-target read in a library designed for alpha chains. J is TRBJ1-5 and V is TRBV12-3 or TRBV12-4; the D is unclear. The CDR3 is 13 residues long. V lost 6 bases and J 4 bases, leaving 10 bases between the germline ends. The CDR3 DNA follows: TGTGCCAGCAGCCTGATGGGGAATCAGCCCCAGCATTTT. Its protein product is CASSLMGNQPQHF.

This clonotype is labeled as medium-sized. Since it is a stray read in a library aimed at alpha chains, this beta chain has a size that is not meaningful. V and J are TRBV2 and TRBJ2-1; D unclear. The CDR3 runs 12 residues. Germline V gene sequence: CDR1 SNHLY, CDR2 FYNNEI. Trimming took off 0 bases at V and 6 bases at J, with 3 bases between the two ends. The DNA of the CDR3 is TGTGCCAGCAGTGAAGCTGGCAATGAGCAGTTCTTC. This encodes CASSEAGNEQFF.

This clonotype turned up a few times. The library was designed around alpha chains, so this beta chain is a stray read whose abundance carries little weight. The chain recombines TRBV29-1 with TRBJ2-7, with 9 bases fitting TRBD1. The CDR3 contains 14 residues. V was pared by 0 bases and J by 4 bases, with 4 bases of the junction left unmatched. CDR1 and CDR2 (germline): SQVTM, ANQGSEA. The CDR3 sequence: CSVEDTGTGYEQYF. The CDR3 DNA is TGCAGCGTTGAAGACACCGGGACAGGGTACGAGCAGTACTTC.

This clonotype was seen ten or more times. Since the library was made to target alpha chains, this beta chain is a stray read and its abundance is not meaningful. The CDR3 region has the DNA TGCAGTGCTAGTCCAATACCGGGACAGGGGGAGTCGGGCCTTAATCAGCCCCAGCATTTT. This encodes CSASPIPGQGESGLNQPQHF. The chain links TRBV20-1 to TRBJ1-5; 11 nucleotides agree with TRBD1. Germline CDR1 reads DFQATT; CDR2 reads SNEGSKA (reference sequence). V lost 3 bases and J lost 4; bases outside the gene matches: 20. This CDR3 region has 20 residues.

This clonotype was seen at least ten times. Found in a library prepared for alpha chains, this beta chain is an off-target read, and its abundance has little meaning. V usage is TRBV6-6 and J usage is TRBJ1-5, with D uncertain. Trimming left V 7 bases short and J 0 bases short, with 10 bases between. This CDR3 is built from 14 residues. Germline CDR1 and CDR2: MNHNY and SVGAGI (reference sequence). The CDR3 DNA is TGTGCCAGCACCCCCGTTAATAGCAATCAGCCCCAGCATTTT. Amino acids: CASTPVNSNQPQHF.

This clonotype was seen repeatedly, ten times or more. Within a library made for alpha chains, this beta chain is off target, and its count is uninformative. The J gene is TRBJ1-1, the V gene TRBV20-1; TRBD1 aligns across 7 bases. V lost 4 bases to trimming and J lost 4 bases; unmatched junction nucleotides: 3. CDR1 and CDR2 (germline): DFQATT, SNEGSKA (reference sequence). The CDR3 has 12 amino acids. The CDR3 DNA sequence: TGCAGTGCTACTCAGGGGGGCACTGAAGCTTTCTTT. It translates to CSATQGGTEAFF.

This clonotype was observed many times. In a library made to pick up alpha chains, this beta chain is a stray read with a size that means little. V usage is TRBV28 and J usage is TRBJ2-1; tentatively, D is TRBD2 (5 bases). From germline, CDR1 is MDHEN and CDR2 SYDVKM. Trimming cost V 6 bases and J 8 bases, with 14 bases left between them. This CDR3 comprises 13 residues. Written as DNA, the CDR3 is TGTGCCAGCAGCTGGGCCGGGATAGATGAGCAGTTCTTC. Its protein is CASSWAGIDEQFF.

This clonotype was detected many times. This beta chain came through as a stray read in a library set up for alpha chains, and its size says little. This rearrangement joins TRBV5-1 to TRBJ1-4, with no clear D. The V gene's germline CDR1 is SGHRS and CDR2 YFSETQ. The CDR3 covers 11 residues. The V end was cut by 0 bases, the J end by 6 bases, with 0 bases between. The CDR3 DNA reads TGCGCCAGCAGCTTGGATGAAAAACTGTTTTTT. Translated: CASSLDEKLFF.

Ten or more counts support this clonotype. Because the library targeted alpha chains, this beta chain is an off-target read whose size means little. The chain couples TRBV7-8 to TRBJ1-5; 8 bases fit TRBD1. The CDR3 is 17 residues long. The V segment lost 0 bases and the J segment 0 bases; nucleotides outside the gene matches: 4. Germline V gene lookup returns CDR1 SGHVS and CDR2 FQNEAQ. The CDR3 region is CASSLARQGYSNQPQHF. The CDR3 DNA reads as TGTGCCAGCAGCTTAGCACGACAGGGGTATAGCAATCAGCCCCAGCATTTT.

This clonotype was recorded at least ten times. Within a library made for alpha chains, this beta chain is off target, and its count is uninformative. The chain recombines TRBV7-9 with TRBJ2-7, with 8 bases aligning to TRBD1. The germline CDR1 and CDR2 sequences are SEHNR and FQNEAQ (reference sequence). The CDR3 runs 15 residues. With V trimmed by 6 bases and J by 0 bases, 7 bases remained unmatched. The CDR3 bases are TGTGCCAGCAGTTCGGGACAGGAAAACTCCTACGAGCAGTACTTC. Protein sequence: CASSSGQENSYEQYF.

This clonotype has at least ten counts. This beta chain turned up in a library designed for alpha chains; as an off-target read, its abundance says little. The V and J genes are TRBV28 and TRBJ2-3; no definite D call. The germline V and J ends were trimmed by 3 bases and 0 bases, with 7 bases remaining between them. Germline values: CDR1 MDHEN, CDR2 SYDVKM. This CDR3 is built from 14 residues. CDR3 bases: TGTGCCAGCAGTTTCCTACGTAGCACAGATACGCAGTATTTT. It is translated as CASSFLRSTDTQYF.

By sample fraction, this clonotype is medium-sized. This beta chain is an unintended read in a library built for alpha chains; its size means little. The chain has TRBV27 and TRBJ2-7; 10 nucleotides align to TRBD1. The V and J ends lost 0 bases and 2 bases, in that order; junction bases with no gene match: 1. The CDR3 has 15 amino acids. Germline CDR1 reads MNHEY; CDR2 reads SMNVEV (reference sequence). The CDR3 DNA follows: TGTGCCAGCAGTTTATCAGGGACAGGGGCCTACGAGCAGTACTTC. It codes for CASSLSGTGAYEQYF.

This clonotype was counted ten times or more. This beta chain is an off-target read within a library intended for alpha chains, so its frequency means little. V is TRBV20-1 and J is TRBJ1-4, with TRBD1 as a possible D gene (5 bases). Trimming removed 0 bases from V and 8 bases from J, with 13 bases in between. Germline V gives CDR1 DFQATT, CDR2 SNEGSKA (reference sequence). CDR3 length: 14 residues. The CDR3 loop is CSAREGGGREKLFF. CDR3 nucleotides: TGCAGTGCTAGAGAGGGGGGAGGACGCGAAAAACTGTTTTTT.

With regard to this clonotype: Since a much larger clone is just one base distant, this may be a read error. This beta chain slipped into a library made for alpha chains as a stray read, so its size is not meaningful. The J gene is TRBJ2-1, the V gene TRBV28; 7 bases agree with TRBD2. The CDR3 length is 15 residues. The germline gives CDR1 MDHEN, CDR2 SYDVKM. V was clipped by 1 base and J by 6 bases; unmatched bases: 6. The CDR3 DNA reads as TGTGCCAGCAGTTTATCCCGGGACTACTGCAATGAGCAGTTCTTC. It translates to CASSLSRDYCNEQFF.

By share of the sample, this clonotype is medium-sized. This beta chain is off target for a library built for alpha chains, so its abundance means little. The chain combines TRBV4-1 with TRBJ2-7; D possibly matches TRBD1 or TRBD2 (5 bases each). The CDR3 contains 15 residues. Germline V CDR1 and CDR2: MGHRA, YSYEKL. Deletions cut 1 base from V and 3 bases from J, with 13 bases between. CDR3 in amino acids: CASSQGPGTGYEQYF. The CDR3 DNA reads TGCGCCAGCAGCCAAGGACCCGGGACCGGCTACGAGCAGTACTTC.

Within the sample, this clonotype is large. This beta chain was picked up by a library intended for alpha chains and is off target, so its count carries little meaning. The chain uses TRBV5-1 and TRBJ1-1, with D hard to call. Germline V gene data show CDR1 as SGHRS and CDR2 as YFSETQ. Trimming pared 0 bases from V and 0 bases from J, leaving 9 bases between. The length of the CDR3 is 15 residues. The CDR3 is CASSLEGWLNTEAFF. The DNA for the CDR3 is TGCGCCAGCAGCTTGGAGGGATGGTTGAACACTGAAGCTTTCTTT.

The table lists this clonotype with many counts. Within a library made for alpha chains, this beta chain is off target, and its count is uninformative. The chain uses TRBV27 and TRBJ2-1; possibly TRBD1 or TRBD2 for D (6 bases each). The CDR3 length is 15 residues. Germline-derived CDR1 and CDR2 are MNHEY and SMNVEV (reference sequence). V was shortened by 4 bases and J by 5 bases, with 15 bases between the two germline ends. As DNA, the CDR3 is TGTGCCAGCAGTTGGGGCAGGGGAGGAAACAATGAGCAGTTCTTC. Residues: CASSWGRGGNNEQFF.

This clonotype showed up just a few times. The library was built for alpha chains, so this beta chain is an off-target read and its size means little. The chain couples TRBV7-8 to TRBJ2-3; 7 bases line up with TRBD1. CDR3 length: 14 residues. With V trimmed by 5 bases and J by 3 bases, 5 bases remained unmatched. Germline-derived CDR1 and CDR2 are SGHVS and FQNEAQ. CDR3 DNA: TGTGCCAGCAGCCTACAGGGGCAGACAGATACGCAGTATTTT. It is translated as CASSLQGQTDTQYF.

This clonotype was observed at least ten times. Being off target in a library aimed at alpha chains, this beta chain has a size of little meaning. The V and J genes are TRBV20-1 and TRBJ1-2, with D maybe TRBD1 (6 bases). The CDR3 is 12 residues long. In germline, CDR1 is DFQATT, CDR2 SNEGSKA (reference sequence). Trimming took 4 bases from V and 4 from J, leaving 10 bases between them. CDR3 loop: CSAMDSSYGYTF. CDR3 in DNA: TGCAGTGCTATGGACAGTTCCTATGGCTACACCTTC.

To note about this clonotype: Within a library made for alpha chains, this beta chain is off target, and its count is uninformative. V usage is TRBV28 and J usage is TRBJ2-2; D may match TRBD1 or TRBD2 (6 bases each). The CDR3 spans 16 residues. Germline V gene data show CDR1 as MDHEN and CDR2 as SYDVKM. Trimming pared 8 bases from V and 5 bases from J, leaving 21 bases between. Here the CDR3 reads CASGSSSGAGTGELFF. The DNA of the CDR3 is TGTGCCAGCGGTTCCTCTTCGGGGGCGGGAACCGGGGAGCTGTTTTTT.

A remark on this clonotype: A library prepared for alpha chains yielded this beta chain as an off-target read; its size is of little meaning. The chain uses TRBV20-1 and TRBJ2-5; D perhaps matches TRBD1 (5 bases). The V end was cut by 2 bases, the J end by 4 bases, with 5 bases between. The CDR3 extends over 11 amino acids. The germline CDR1 and CDR2 sequences are DFQATT and SNEGSKA (reference sequence). Written as DNA, the CDR3 is TGCAGTGCTAGACAGGGAGAGACCCAGTACTTC. It encodes CSARQGETQYF.

Ten or more counts support this clonotype. For a library built for alpha chains, this beta chain is a stray read; little rests on its size. V usage is TRBV11-2 and J usage is TRBJ2-5; 10 nucleotides agree with TRBD1. The CDR3 runs 15 residues. Losses at the gene ends were 5 bases for V and 4 bases for J; bases not matched to a gene: 7. Germline V CDR1 and CDR2: SGHAT, FQNNGV. The CDR3, as DNA: TGTGCCAGCAGCCCTCGACAGGGGGCTGTAGAGACCCAGTACTTC. As protein: CASSPRQGAVETQYF.

This clonotype was seen many times. Within a library made for alpha chains, this beta chain is off target, and its count is uninformative. The V call is TRBV7-8, the J call TRBJ2-1; D is unclear. V gave up 5 bases and J gave up 6 bases, with 14 bases separating them. CDR3 size: 14 residues. Germline V gives CDR1 SGHVS, CDR2 FQNEAQ. DNA of the CDR3: TGTGCCAGCAGCCCGACCATCCTGGGCAATGAGCAGTTCTTC. Its translation: CASSPTILGNEQFF.